This entry concerns a single T cell receptor beta chain. The data are from a study of T cell responses to AZD1222 COVID-19 vaccine. The data were produced by immunoSEQ multiplex PCR, yet TCRdb's version contains in-frame clones alone and is incomplete. Of roughly 150,000 clones in the sample, roughly 92% were seen once. Source: peripheral blood, taken on day 0 of AZD1222 vaccination. This receptor was taken from an adult in good health.

In DNA form, the CDR3 reads TGCGCCAGCAGCTCGTTTGGACTGATGAACACTGAAGCTTTCTTT. Residues: CASSSFGLMNTEAFF. V usage is TRBV5-1 and J usage is TRBJ1-1; D call uncertain. Per germline, CDR1 SGHRS and CDR2 YFSETQ. Between the trimmed V and J ends, which lost 3 bases and 0 bases, there was a span of 12 bases. This CDR3 is 15 amino acids long.